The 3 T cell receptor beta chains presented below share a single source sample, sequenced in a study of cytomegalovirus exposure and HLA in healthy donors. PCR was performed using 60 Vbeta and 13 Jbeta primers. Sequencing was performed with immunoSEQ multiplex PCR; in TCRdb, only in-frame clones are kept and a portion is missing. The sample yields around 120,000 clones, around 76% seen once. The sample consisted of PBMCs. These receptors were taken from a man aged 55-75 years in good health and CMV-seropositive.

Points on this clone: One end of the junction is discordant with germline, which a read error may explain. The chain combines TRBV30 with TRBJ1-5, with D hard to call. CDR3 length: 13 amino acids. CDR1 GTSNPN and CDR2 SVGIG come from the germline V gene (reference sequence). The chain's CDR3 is CAWRERDNQPQHF. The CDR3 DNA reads TGTGCATGGAGGGAGAGGGACAATCAGCCCCAGCATTTT. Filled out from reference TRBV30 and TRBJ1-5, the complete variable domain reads SQTIHQWPATLVQPVGSPLSLECTVEGTSNPNLYWYRQAAGRGLQLLFYSVGIGQISSEVPQNLSASRPQDRQFILSSKKLLLSDSGFYLCAWRERDNQPQHFGDGTRLSIL.

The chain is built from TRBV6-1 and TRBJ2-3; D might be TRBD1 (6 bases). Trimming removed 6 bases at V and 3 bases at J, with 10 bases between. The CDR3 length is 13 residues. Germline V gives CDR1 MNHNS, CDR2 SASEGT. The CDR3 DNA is TGTGCCAGCAGACAGGGCGGGACAGATACGCAGTATTTT. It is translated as CASRQGGTDTQYF.

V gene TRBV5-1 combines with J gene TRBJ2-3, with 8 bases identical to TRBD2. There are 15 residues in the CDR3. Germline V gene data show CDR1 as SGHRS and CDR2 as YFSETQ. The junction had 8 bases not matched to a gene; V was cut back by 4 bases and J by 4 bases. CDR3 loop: CASSGQAGAADTQYF. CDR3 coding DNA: TGCGCCAGCAGCGGACAAGCGGGGGCCGCAGATACGCAGTATTTT.